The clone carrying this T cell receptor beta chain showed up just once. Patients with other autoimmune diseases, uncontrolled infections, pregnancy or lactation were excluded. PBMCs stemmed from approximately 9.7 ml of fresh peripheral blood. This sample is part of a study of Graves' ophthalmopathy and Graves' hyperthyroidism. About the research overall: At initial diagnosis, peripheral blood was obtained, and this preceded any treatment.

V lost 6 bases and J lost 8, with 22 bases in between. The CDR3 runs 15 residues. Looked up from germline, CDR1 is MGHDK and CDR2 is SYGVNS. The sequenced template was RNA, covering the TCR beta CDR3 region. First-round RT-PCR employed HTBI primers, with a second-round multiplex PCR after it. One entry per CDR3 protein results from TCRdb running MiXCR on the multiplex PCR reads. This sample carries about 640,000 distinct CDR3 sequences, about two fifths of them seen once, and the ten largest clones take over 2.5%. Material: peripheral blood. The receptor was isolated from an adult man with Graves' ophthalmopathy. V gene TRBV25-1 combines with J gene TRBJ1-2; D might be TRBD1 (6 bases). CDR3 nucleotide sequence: TGTGCCAGCAGACGGAGTAGCGGGGGGCTTGGGGGCTACACCTTC. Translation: CASRRSSGGLGGYTF.